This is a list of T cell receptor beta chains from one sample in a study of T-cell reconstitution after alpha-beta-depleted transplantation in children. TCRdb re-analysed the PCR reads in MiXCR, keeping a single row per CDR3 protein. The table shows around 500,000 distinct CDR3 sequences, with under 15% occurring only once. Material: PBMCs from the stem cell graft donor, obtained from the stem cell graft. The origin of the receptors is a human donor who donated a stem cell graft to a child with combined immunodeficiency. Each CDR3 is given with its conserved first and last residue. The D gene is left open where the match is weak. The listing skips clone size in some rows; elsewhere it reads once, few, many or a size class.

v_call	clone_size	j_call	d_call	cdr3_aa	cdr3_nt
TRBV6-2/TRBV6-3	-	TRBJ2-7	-	CASIGQAGSYEQYF	TGTGCCAGCATCGGACAGGCCGGGAGCTACGAGCAGTACTTC
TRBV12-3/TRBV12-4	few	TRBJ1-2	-	CASSHQGNQGYTF	TGTGCCAGCAGTCATCAGGGGAATCAGGGCTACACCTTC
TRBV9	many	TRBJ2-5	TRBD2	CASSVGLAGGKETQYF	TGTGCCAGCAGCGTAGGACTAGCGGGGGGAAAGGAGACCCAGTACTTC
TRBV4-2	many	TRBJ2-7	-	CASSQIGYEQYF	TGTGCCAGCAGCCAAATTGGCTACGAGCAGTACTTC
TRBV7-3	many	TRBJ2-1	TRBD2	CASSTLAGGPGNEQFF	TGTGCCAGCAGCACCCTAGCGGGAGGGCCTGGTAATGAGCAGTTCTTC
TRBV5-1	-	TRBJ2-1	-	CASSLRGGPGTVNEQFF	TGCGCCAGCAGCTTACGAGGGGGGCCCGGAACTGTTAATGAGCAGTTCTTC
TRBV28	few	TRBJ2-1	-	CASGGHLNNEQFF	TGTGCCAGTGGTGGGCATTTAAACAATGAGCAGTTCTTC
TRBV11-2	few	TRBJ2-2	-	CASSPFRRGGRTGELFF	TGTGCCAGCAGCCCCTTTCGACGCGGGGGCCGGACCGGGGAGCTGTTTTTT
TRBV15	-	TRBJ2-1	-	CATSRQNKDNEQFF	TGTGCCACCAGCAGGCAAAACAAGGACAATGAGCAGTTCTTC
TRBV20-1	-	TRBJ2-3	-	CSASGVGSSRTDTQYF	TGCAGTGCTAGCGGTGTTGGGAGCTCCCGCACAGATACGCAGTATTTT
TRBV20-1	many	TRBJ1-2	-	CSARDSEGVGYTF	TGCAGTGCTAGAGATTCTGAGGGAGTGGGCTACACCTTC
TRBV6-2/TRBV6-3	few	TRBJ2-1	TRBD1	CASSRTGAGEQFF	TGTGCCAGCAGCCGAACAGGGGCGGGTGAGCAGTTCTTC
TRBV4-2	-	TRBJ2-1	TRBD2	CASSQDGVAGGIYNEQFF	TGTGCCAGCAGCCAAGATGGGGTCGCGGGAGGGATCTACAATGAGCAGTTCTTC
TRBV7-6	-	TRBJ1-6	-	CASSLEAAGLSPLHF	TGTGCCAGCAGCTTAGAGGCCGCAGGGCTCTCACCCCTCCACTTT
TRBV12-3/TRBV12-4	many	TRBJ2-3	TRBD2	CASSWTSGTDTQYF	TGTGCCAGCAGTTGGACTAGCGGCACAGATACGCAGTATTTT
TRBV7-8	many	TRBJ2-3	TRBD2	CASSLTSGRKDTQYF	TGTGCCAGCAGCTTGACTAGCGGTCGGAAAGATACGCAGTATTTT
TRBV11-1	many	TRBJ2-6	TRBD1	CASSLRPPTGDFFSGANVLTF	TGTGCCAGCAGCTTACGGCCACCCACAGGGGATTTCTTCTCTGGGGCCAACGTCCTGACTTTC
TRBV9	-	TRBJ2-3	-	CASSVVQGRGTDTQYF	TGTGCCAGCAGCGTAGTCCAGGGCAGGGGCACAGATACGCAGTATTTT
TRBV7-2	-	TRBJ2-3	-	CASSLWGGHTDTQYF	TGTGCCAGCAGCTTATGGGGGGGGCACACAGATACGCAGTATTTT
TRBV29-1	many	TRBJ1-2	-	CSVEPGDYGYTF	TGCAGCGTTGAACCGGGGGACTATGGCTACACCTTC
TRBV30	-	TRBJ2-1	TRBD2	CALTSGVDNEQFF	TGTGCCTTGACTAGCGGGGTTGACAATGAGCAGTTCTTC
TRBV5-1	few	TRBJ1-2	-	CASSREGDYGYTF	TGCGCCAGCAGCCGCGAAGGGGATTATGGCTACACCTTC
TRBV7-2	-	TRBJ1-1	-	CASSVGWYRNTEAFF	TGTGCCAGCAGTGTAGGCTGGTACAGGAACACTGAAGCTTTCTTT
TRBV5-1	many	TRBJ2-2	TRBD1	CASSIGQGAFGELFF	TGCGCCAGCAGCATCGGACAGGGGGCCTTCGGGGAGCTGTTTTTT
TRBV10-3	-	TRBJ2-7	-	CAIIREGTAEQYF	TGTGCCATCATCCGGGAGGGGACAGCCGAGCAGTACTTC
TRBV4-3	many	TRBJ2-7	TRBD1	CASSQDVRGYYEQYF	TGCGCCAGCAGCCAAGATGTCAGGGGGTATTACGAGCAGTACTTC
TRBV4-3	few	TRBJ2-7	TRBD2	CASSQVVTLAGSSYEQYF	TGCGCCAGCAGCCAAGTTGTCACCCTAGCGGGGAGCTCCTACGAGCAGTACTTC
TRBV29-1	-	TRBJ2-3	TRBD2	CSVARGGDTDTQYF	TGCAGCGTTGCGCGGGGAGGGGACACAGATACGCAGTATTTT
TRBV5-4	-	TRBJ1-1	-	CASSPGLMNTEAFF	TGTGCCAGCAGCCCTGGACTGATGAACACTGAAGCTTTCTTT
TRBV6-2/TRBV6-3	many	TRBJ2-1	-	CASSLPGQGYNEQFF	TGTGCCAGCAGCCTCCCCGGGCAGGGGTACAATGAGCAGTTCTTC
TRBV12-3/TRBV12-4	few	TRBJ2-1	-	CASSGMRVHEQFF	TGTGCCAGCTCCGGGATGCGGGTGCATGAGCAGTTCTTC
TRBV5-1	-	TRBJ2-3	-	CASSLAIRFGGRSTDTQYF	TGCGCCAGCAGCTTGGCTATCCGATTTGGGGGAAGGAGCACAGATACGCAGTATTTT
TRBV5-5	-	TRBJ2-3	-	CASSPGPGDPTDTQYF	TGTGCCAGCAGCCCCGGGCCAGGGGACCCCACAGATACGCAGTATTTT
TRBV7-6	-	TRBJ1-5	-	CASSLGVFKYHYSNQPQHF	TGTGCCAGCAGCTTAGGGGTTTTCAAGTACCACTATAGCAATCAGCCCCAGCATTTT
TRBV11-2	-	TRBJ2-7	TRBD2	CASSLFTGTSGYEQYF	TGTGCCAGCAGCTTATTTACTGGGACTAGCGGCTACGAGCAGTACTTC
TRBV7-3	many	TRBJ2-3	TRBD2	CASSRGGNTDTQYF	TGTGCCAGCAGCCGGGGGGGGAACACAGATACGCAGTATTTT
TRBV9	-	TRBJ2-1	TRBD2	CASSVLAGDPNEQFF	TGTGCCAGCAGCGTGCTAGCGGGGGACCCCAATGAGCAGTTCTTC
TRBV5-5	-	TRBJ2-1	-	CASRKTDEQFF	TGTGCCAGCAGGAAAACGGATGAGCAGTTCTTC
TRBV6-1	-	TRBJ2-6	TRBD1	CASRTDRELAGANVLTF	TGTGCCAGCAGGACTGACAGGGAATTGGCTGGGGCCAACGTCCTGACTTTC
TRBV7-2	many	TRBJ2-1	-	CASSPRVYNEQFF	TGTGCCAGCAGCCCACGGGTGTACAATGAGCAGTTCTTC
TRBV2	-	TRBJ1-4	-	CASSEARAINEKLFF	TGTGCCAGCAGTGAAGCAAGGGCTATTAATGAAAAACTGTTTTTT